The 14 T cell receptor beta chains listed next were all sequenced from one sample in a study of identical twins. TCRdb fed the 5' RACE reads into MiXCR, producing one record per CDR3 protein. Among a few hundred thousand distinct CDR3 sequences listed, about 8% were seen once. These sequences were also reported in another study, on yellow fever vaccine responses in identical twins.

The sequenced material came from CD8+ T cells sorted from blood. The receptors derive from a woman younger than 35 in good health.

V usage is TRBV24-1 and J usage is TRBJ2-3, with 7 bases lining up with TRBD1. Germline assignment: CDR1 KGHDR and CDR2 SFDVKD. This CDR3 region has 14 residues. The V and J ends lost 5 bases and 1 base, in that order; junction bases with no gene match: 2. The CDR3: CATSVGTGTDTQYF. DNA of the CDR3: TGTGCCACCAGTGTCGGGACAGGCACAGATACGCAGTATTTT.

The chain links TRBV10-2 to TRBJ2-3; weak D call: TRBD2 (5 bases). The germline V and J ends were trimmed by 2 bases and 2 bases, with 8 bases remaining between them. This CDR3 has 14 residues. Germline V gene lookup returns CDR1 WSHSY and CDR2 SAAADI. CDR3 nucleotide sequence: TGCGCCAGCAGTGAGGTGAGGGTCACAGATACGCAGTATTTT. It translates to CASSEVRVTDTQYF.

This clonotype was observed many times. The chain links TRBV27 to TRBJ2-5, with TRBD2 matching over 12 bases. The CDR3 has 16 amino acids. In germline, CDR1 is MNHEY, CDR2 SMNVEV (reference sequence). V lost 5 bases, J lost 1 base, and 5 bases stayed unmatched. CDR3 sequence: CASSPTSGRPQETQYF. The CDR3 nucleotides read TGTGCCAGCAGTCCTACTAGCGGGAGGCCCCAAGAGACCCAGTACTTC.

There are many counts of this clonotype. The chain recombines TRBV4-3 with TRBJ2-7; 11 nucleotides align to TRBD2. The CDR3 runs to 17 residues. Germline CDR1 reads LGHNA; CDR2 reads YSLEER. Losses at the gene ends were 2 bases for V and 4 bases for J; bases not matched to a gene: 10. In nucleotides, the CDR3 is TGCGCCAGCAGCCAATCACCGACCGGGACTAGCGGTTACGAGCAGTACTTC. As protein: CASSQSPTGTSGYEQYF.

This clonotype occurred many times. The chain recombines TRBV7-9 with TRBJ2-5, with 7 positions matching TRBD1. The CDR3 runs to 15 residues. Trimming cost V 3 bases and J 3 bases; bases outside gene matches: 7. CDR1 and CDR2 (germline): SEHNR, FQNEAQ (reference sequence). This chain's CDR3 is CASSFSGQRKETQYF. The CDR3 region has the DNA TGTGCCAGCAGCTTTTCGGGACAGAGAAAAGAGACCCAGTACTTC.

This clonotype was counted between two and nine times. The J gene is TRBJ2-7, the V gene TRBV4-2; D uncertain. V lost 2 bases, J lost 7 bases, and 12 bases lay in between. This CDR3 is built from 13 residues. The germline gives CDR1 LGHNA, CDR2 YNFKEQ. The CDR3 DNA follows: TGTGCCAGCAGCCAACCACCCACGGGTGAGCAGTACTTC. This translates into CASSQPPTGEQYF.

The chain has TRBV20-1 and TRBJ2-3; the match to TRBD2 covers 12 bases. Trimming cost V 7 bases and J 2 bases; bases outside gene matches: 13. In germline, CDR1 is DFQATT, CDR2 SNEGSKA (reference sequence). This CDR3 is built from 17 residues. As DNA, the CDR3 is TGCAGTGGGGGCAGGATAAGGACTAGCGGGGCCACAGATACGCAGTATTTT. It is translated as CSGGRIRTSGATDTQYF.

The rearrangement joins TRBV3-1 to TRBJ2-2; no firm D call. In germline, CDR1 is LGHDT, CDR2 YNNKEL (reference sequence). The CDR3 loop spans 14 amino acids. Trimming shortened V by 1 base and J by 4 bases, and 7 bases separated the two germline ends. The CDR3 nucleotides read TGTGCCAGCAGCCAAGTCGAGATCACCGGGGAGCTGTTTTTT. Translation gives CASSQVEITGELFF.

This clonotype was observed at least ten times. This sequence joins TRBV28 and TRBJ2-1; the D is unclear. The length of the CDR3 is 15 residues. Trimming took 1 base from V and 0 from J, leaving 7 bases between them. Germline V gene sequence: CDR1 MDHEN, CDR2 SYDVKM. The CDR3 sequence is CASSLYANSYNEQFF. CDR3 DNA: TGTGCCAGCAGTTTATATGCGAACTCCTACAATGAGCAGTTCTTC.

The table lists this clonotype with a few counts. V and J are TRBV9 and TRBJ2-3; 8 bases agree with TRBD2. CDR1 is SGDLS and CDR2 is YYNGEE in the germline V gene. This CDR3 has 15 amino acids. Unmatched junction bases numbered 6, after V lost 0 bases and J lost 6 bases. Written as DNA, the CDR3 is TGTGCCAGCAGCGTAGCGGGGGGGCGAGGTGATACGCAGTATTTT. Translation gives CASSVAGGRGDTQYF. The whole variable domain, filled in from reference TRBV9 and TRBJ2-3, reads DSGVTQTPKHLITATGQRVTLRCSPRSGDLSVYWYQQSLDQGLQFLIQYYNGEERAKGNILERFSAQQFPDLHSELNLSSLELGDSALYFCASSVAGGRGDTQYFGPGTRLTVL.

At least ten counts were recorded for this clonotype. The CDR3 region is CASSLAIQGYNYEQYF. In nucleotides, the CDR3 is TGCGCCAGCAGCTTGGCCATCCAGGGTTATAACTACGAGCAGTACTTC. The chain combines TRBV5-1 with TRBJ2-7; D perhaps matches TRBD1 (5 bases). CDR1 is SGHRS, CDR2 YFSETQ, per germline. Trimming pared 0 bases from V and 3 bases from J, leaving 16 bases between. The CDR3 extends over 16 amino acids.

This clonotype showed up just once. A much larger clone differs from this one at a single base, so this may be a read error. The rearrangement links TRBV6-2 or TRBV6-3 to TRBJ2-7, with a possible D match to TRBD1 (7 bases). The CDR3 is 15 amino acids. Germline V CDR1 and CDR2: MNHEY, SVGEGT. Trimming removed 2 bases at V and 4 bases at J, with 15 bases between. CDR3 residues: CASSYPGRGAYEQYF. The CDR3 DNA reads TGTGCCAGCAGTTACCCCGGCAGGGGGGCATACGAGCAGTACTTC.

This clonotype occurred many times. The chain links TRBV12-3 or TRBV12-4 to TRBJ2-7; 8 nucleotides match TRBD2. V was pared by 4 bases and J by 0 bases, with 2 bases of the junction left unmatched. The CDR3 spans 14 residues. The CDR3 protein is CASSSSGGSYEQYF. The CDR3 coding sequence is TGTGCCAGCAGTTCCAGCGGGGGCTCCTACGAGCAGTACTTC.

This clonotype has just a few counts. This chain links TRBV7-3 with TRBJ2-5, with a weak D call TRBD2 (5 bases). The CDR3 consists of 15 residues. Trimming stripped 1 base from V and 7 bases from J, with 16 bases between. Germline V gives CDR1 SGHTA, CDR2 FQGTGA. The chain's CDR3 is CASSLIEGSAGTQYF. The CDR3, as DNA: TGTGCCAGCAGCTTAATTGAGGGATCAGCAGGGACCCAGTACTTC.